This passage covers 18 T cell receptor beta chains from one sample sequenced in a study of blood T cell repertoires in COVID-19. Sequencing was performed with immunoSEQ multiplex PCR; in TCRdb, only in-frame clones are kept and a portion is missing. The sample contains about 56,000 clones, around four fifths of which appear only once. Sequenced material: peripheral blood. The receptor source for this set is a woman of 80 years or more with acute or convalescent COVID-19.

The CDR3, as DNA: TGTGCCAGCAGCCGAGGACAGGGTGGAAACACCATATATTTT. This translates into CASSRGQGGNTIYF. V usage is TRBV3-1 (or the pseudogene TRBV3-2) and J usage is TRBJ1-3, with TRBD1 matching 8 bases. The CDR3 totals 14 residues. Germline V gives CDR1 LGHDT, CDR2 YNNKEL (reference sequence). J gave up 3 bases and V 4 bases, and 2 bases lay outside the gene matches.

J is TRBJ2-7 and V is TRBV10-3, with 10 positions matching TRBD1. The trim removed 10 bases at V and 5 bases at J, leaving 11 bases unmatched. The CDR3 is 14 residues long. Germline-derived CDR1 and CDR2 are ENHRY and SYGVKD. The CDR3 reads CATTRDRGSHEQYF. Written as DNA, the CDR3 is TGTGCCACGACCCGGGACAGGGGTTCCCACGAGCAGTACTTC.

This clone was counted a few times. This chain connects TRBV5-4 to TRBJ2-1, with a possible D match to TRBD2 (5 bases). The CDR3 runs to 17 residues. Germline CDR1 reads SGHNT; CDR2 reads YYREEE (reference sequence). Trimming pared 4 bases from V and 0 bases from J, leaving 17 bases between. The CDR3 sequence is CASSLRLGTSSYNEQFF. The CDR3 coding sequence is TGTGCCAGCAGCCTCCGACTGGGTACTAGCTCCTACAATGAGCAGTTCTTC.

The genes are TRBV30 and TRBJ2-3, with 7 bases that match TRBD1. The CDR3 covers 15 residues. CDR1 and CDR2 (germline): GTSNPN, SVGIG (reference sequence). V lost 0 bases, J lost 7 bases, and 10 bases stayed unmatched. CDR3 sequence reads: CAWSVRLGGENTQYF. The CDR3 bases are TGTGCCTGGAGTGTACGGTTAGGGGGCGAAAATACGCAGTATTTT.

The V and J genes are TRBV18 and TRBJ1-4, with D perhaps matching TRBD1 (6 bases). Germline CDR1 is KGHSH and CDR2 is LQKENI. This CDR3 has 15 residues. The ends were cut back, 3 bases at V and 4 bases at J, with 12 bases in the middle. The CDR3 spells CASSPQGRNNEKLFF. CDR3 coding DNA: TGTGCCAGCTCACCCCAGGGGCGGAATAATGAAAAACTGTTTTTT.

The V call is TRBV11-3, the J call TRBJ2-2; the D is unclear. V was pared by 5 bases and J by 4 bases, with 11 bases between. CDR3 length equals 14 residues. In germline, CDR1 is SGHNT, CDR2 YENEEA. The CDR3 spells CASSSDGSTGELFF. The CDR3 DNA reads as TGTGCCAGCAGCAGCGATGGATCCACCGGGGAGCTGTTTTTT.

The genes are TRBV4-1 and TRBJ1-1; D may be TRBD1 (5 bases). CDR3 length: 15 residues. Trimming removed 2 bases from V and 0 bases from J, with 10 bases in between. CDR1 is MGHRA, CDR2 YSYEKL, per germline. The CDR3 sequence is CASSQLTGLNTEAFF. The DNA for the CDR3 is TGCGCCAGCAGCCAACTCACAGGTTTGAACACTGAAGCTTTCTTT.

This chain joins TRBV11-3 and TRBJ2-7; D might be TRBD1 (6 bases). This CDR3 is 12 amino acids long. V was cut by 6 bases and J by 6 bases, with 12 bases left in between. Looked up from germline, CDR1 is SGHNT and CDR2 is YENEEA. The CDR3 loop is CASSLQGSEQYF. The CDR3 nucleotides are TGTGCCAGCAGTCTACAGGGAAGCGAGCAGTACTTC. The entire variable domain, with the rest obtained from reference TRBV11-3 and TRBJ2-7, is as follows: EAGVVQSPRYKIIEKKQPVAFWCNPISGHNTLYWYLQNLGQGPELLIRYENEEAVDDSQLPKDRFSAERLKGVDSTLKIQPAELGDSAVYLCASSLQGSEQYFGPGTRLTVT.

This clone was observed a handful of times. The chain's CDR3 is CASMVGGSTEAFF. The CDR3 nucleotides are TGTGCCAGCATGGTGGGGGGAAGCACTGAAGCTTTCTTT. The chain uses TRBV3-1 (or the pseudogene TRBV3-2) and TRBJ1-1, with D possibly matching TRBD1 (5 bases). The germline CDR1 and CDR2 sequences are LGHDT and YNNKEL (reference sequence). Trimming shortened V by 7 bases and J by 4 bases, and 13 bases separated the two germline ends. The CDR3 is made up of 13 amino acids.

The V call is TRBV14, the J call TRBJ1-1; D uncertain. Per germline, CDR1 SGHDN and CDR2 FVKESK. Trimming stripped 2 bases from V and 5 bases from J, with 9 bases between. The CDR3 totals 13 residues. The CDR3: CASSQSVRTEAFF. The CDR3 DNA reads TGTGCCAGCAGCCAAAGTGTGAGGACTGAAGCTTTCTTT.

The chain combines TRBV27 with TRBJ1-5; 8 nucleotides line up with TRBD1. The CDR3 is made up of 13 amino acids. Trimming removed 6 bases from V and 4 bases from J; junction bases left unmatched: 2. Germline CDR1 MNHEY, CDR2 SMNVEV (reference sequence). In DNA form, the CDR3 reads TGTGCCAGCAGACAGGGGGTTAATCAGCCCCAGCATTTT. Translating gives CASRQGVNQPQHF.

The chain employs TRBV27 and TRBJ2-2; 7 bases match TRBD1. The V and J ends lost 0 bases and 3 bases, in that order; junction bases with no gene match: 7. This CDR3 is 17 amino acids long. Germline V gives CDR1 MNHEY, CDR2 SMNVEV (reference sequence). The CDR3 spells CASSLSVTGSDTGELFF. CDR3 coding DNA: TGTGCCAGCAGTTTATCGGTGACAGGGTCGGACACCGGGGAGCTGTTTTTT.

The count of this clone is one. This chain uses TRBV11-3 with TRBJ2-3; perhaps TRBD2 as D (6 bases). Trimming removed 10 bases from V and 1 base from J, with 15 bases in between. The germline V gene encodes CDR1 SGHNT and CDR2 YENEEA. CDR3 length equals 14 residues. The CDR3 loop is CATSLAPGTDTQYF. The CDR3 bases are TGTGCCACCTCACTAGCTCCAGGCACAGATACGCAGTATTTT.

The genes are TRBV11-3 and TRBJ2-1; 9 bases agree with TRBD1. J was trimmed by 7 bases and V by 5 bases; bases with no gene match: 9. The CDR3 has 15 amino acids. Germline assignment: CDR1 SGHNT and CDR2 YENEEA. CDR3 protein: CASSTRPGQGNEQFF. In DNA form, the CDR3 reads TGTGCCAGCAGCACGCGACCGGGACAGGGAAATGAGCAGTTCTTC.

This chain joins TRBV5-4 and TRBJ2-3, with 12 bases aligning to TRBD2. Germline V gives CDR1 SGHNT, CDR2 YYREEE (reference sequence). V gave up 3 bases and J gave up 6 bases; unmatched junction bases: 2. The CDR3 totals 14 residues. The CDR3 is CASSSGLAGDTQYF. The DNA of the CDR3 is TGTGCCAGCAGCTCCGGACTAGCGGGGGATACGCAGTATTTT.

The chain joins TRBV24-1 to TRBJ2-2; 9 positions agree with TRBD2. Trimming cost V 3 bases and J 2 bases; bases outside gene matches: 3. CDR1 and CDR2 from the germline V gene are KGHDR and SFDVKD. CDR3 length: 16 amino acids. CDR3 DNA: TGTGCCACCAGTGATAGACTAGCGGAAAACACCGGGGAGCTGTTTTTT. Translating it yields CATSDRLAENTGELFF.

The rearrangement links TRBV4-2 to TRBJ1-2; no firm D call. This CDR3 region has 15 residues. Germline CDR1 reads LGHNA; CDR2 reads YNFKEQ. V was trimmed by 5 bases and J by 2 bases, leaving 15 bases between them. The CDR3 reads CASSSREQLNYGYTF. CDR3 in DNA: TGTGCCAGCAGCTCCCGGGAACAGCTGAACTATGGCTACACCTTC.

This clone was observed a few times. The DNA for the CDR3 is TGCGCCAGCAGCTTGGTGGGGGGGCCAGATACGCAGTATTTT. Protein sequence: CASSLVGGPDTQYF. V gene TRBV5-1 combines with J gene TRBJ2-3; tentative D call: TRBD2 (7 bases). Per germline, CDR1 SGHRS and CDR2 YFSETQ. V was shortened by 0 bases and J by 4 bases, with 9 bases between the two germline ends. CDR3 size: 14 residues.